Below are 25 T cell receptor beta chains sequenced from a single sample in a study of blood T cell repertoires in COVID-19. TCRdb's table, derived via immunoSEQ multiplex PCR, lists solely in-frame clones and lacks some. The sample consists of more than 200,000 clones, 70% to 90% of them appearing once. Sequencing was performed on peripheral blood. Receptors originate from a woman between 65 and 79 years old with active or convalescent COVID-19.

The gene calls are TRBV6-6 and TRBJ1-5; the match to TRBD1 covers 7 bases. CDR1 MNHNY and CDR2 SVGAGI come from the germline V gene (reference sequence). The CDR3 is 15 residues long. Trimming took 6 bases from V and 0 from J; bases not matched to a gene: 5. CDR3 in amino acids: CASSSQGDSNQPQHF. The CDR3 region has the DNA TGTGCCAGCAGCTCCCAGGGGGATAGCAATCAGCCCCAGCATTTT.

This chain connects TRBV18 to TRBJ1-2, with D possibly being TRBD1 (6 bases). Per germline, CDR1 KGHSH and CDR2 LQKENI. V dropped 3 bases and J dropped 2 bases, with 13 bases sitting between them. This CDR3 is 15 amino acids long. The CDR3, as DNA: TGTGCCAGCTCACCTTTTGGGACAAGCAACTATGGCTACACCTTC. Protein: CASSPFGTSNYGYTF.

CDR3 loop: CASSPRTSGIGMNEQFF. In nucleotides, the CDR3 is TGTGCCAGCAGCCCCAGGACTAGCGGGATTGGGATGAATGAGCAGTTCTTC. The chain has TRBV7-8 and TRBJ2-1; TRBD2 matches at 12 bases. Germline assignment: CDR1 SGHVS and CDR2 FQNEAQ. J gave up 7 bases and V 5 bases, and 12 bases lay outside the gene matches. The CDR3 runs 17 residues.

The rearrangement uses TRBV6-4 and TRBJ1-2; D might be TRBD1 (6 bases). The germline gives CDR1 MRHNA, CDR2 SNTAGT. The CDR3 sequence is 15 residues long. Trimming cost V 3 bases and J 8 bases, with 19 bases left between them. CDR3 protein: CASSEGNRATGGYTF. The DNA of the CDR3 is TGTGCCAGCAGTGAAGGGAACAGGGCAACTGGCGGCTACACCTTC.

The chain employs TRBV28 and TRBJ1-1; D is possibly TRBD1 (5 bases). CDR1 is MDHEN and CDR2 is SYDVKM in the germline V gene. This CDR3 spans 13 amino acids. Trimming took off 8 bases at V and 1 base at J, with 11 bases between the two ends. The CDR3 loop is CASVEQENTEAFF. DNA of the CDR3: TGTGCCAGCGTGGAACAGGAGAACACTGAAGCTTTCTTT.

The V call is TRBV16, the J call TRBJ1-1, with D perhaps TRBD1 (6 bases). The V gene lost 3 bases and the J gene lost 1 base, with 12 bases spanning the gap. The CDR3 sequence is 15 residues long. Germline lookup yields CDR1 KGHSY and CDR2 FQNENV. DNA for the CDR3: TGTGCCAGCAGCCACCTCGACAGGACGAACACTGAAGCTTTCTTT. This gives the protein CASSHLDRTNTEAFF.

V gene TRBV3-1 (or the pseudogene TRBV3-2) combines with J gene TRBJ1-3, with D possibly being TRBD1 (6 bases). The CDR3 contains 14 residues. Germline CDR1 LGHDT, CDR2 YNNKEL (reference sequence). V lost 2 bases and J 2 bases, leaving 7 bases between the germline ends. The DNA for the CDR3 is TGTGCCAGCAGCCAAACAGGGACTGGAAACACCATATATTTT. This encodes CASSQTGTGNTIYF.

The chain combines TRBV19 with TRBJ1-2; 7 bases fit TRBD1. Looked up from germline, CDR1 is LNHDA and CDR2 is SQIVND (reference sequence). The CDR3 runs 14 residues. V gave up 4 bases and J gave up 4 bases; unmatched junction bases: 6. The CDR3 bases are TGTGCCAGTAGTACCCGACAGGGACGCTATGGCTACACCTTC. This sequence encodes CASSTRQGRYGYTF.

The chain is built from TRBV7-2 and TRBJ2-7, with a possible D match to TRBD2 (7 bases). Germline lookup yields CDR1 SGHTA and CDR2 FQGNSA. V was cut by 5 bases and J by 6 bases, with 20 bases left in between. The length of the CDR3 is 15 residues. CDR3 region: CASSLPSGGSGEQYF. DNA for the CDR3: TGTGCCAGCAGCCTCCCCTCGGGGGGCTCGGGCGAGCAGTACTTC. The whole variable domain, remainder taken from reference TRBV7-2 and TRBJ2-7, is GAGVSQSPSNKVTEKGKDVELRCDPISGHTALYWYRQSLGQGLEFLIYFQGNSAPDKSGLPSDRFSAERTGGSVSTLTIQRTQQEDSAVYLCASSLPSGGSGEQYFGPGTRLTVT.

The chain couples TRBV13 to TRBJ2-7; perhaps TRBD1 as D (5 bases). V was pared by 2 bases and J by 4 bases, with 6 bases between. The CDR3 has 12 residues. From germline, CDR1 is PRHDT and CDR2 FYEKMQ (reference sequence). The CDR3 bases are TGTGCCAGCAGCTTAAGACAGTACGAGCAGTACTTC. Protein: CASSLRQYEQYF.

The chain employs TRBV27 and TRBJ1-4; D is undetermined. Trimming pared 5 bases from V and 11 bases from J, leaving 12 bases between. CDR1 and CDR2 (germline): MNHEY, SMNVEV (reference sequence). The CDR3 totals 12 residues. CDR3 coding DNA: TGTGCCAGCAGTACATACACGGGGAAACTGTTTTTT. The encoded protein is CASSTYTGKLFF.

This sequence joins TRBV19 and TRBJ2-3; 12 bases agree with TRBD2. Trimming cost V 7 bases and J 5 bases; bases outside gene matches: 7. CDR1 is LNHDA and CDR2 is SQIVND in the germline V gene (reference sequence). This CDR3 spans 15 amino acids. For the CDR3, the DNA is TGTGCCAGTAACCTCCAGGGACTAGCGGGAGATACGCAGTATTTT. Protein sequence: CASNLQGLAGDTQYF.

The genes are TRBV7-2 and TRBJ1-1; 7 bases agree with TRBD1. The CDR3 length is 15 residues. V trimming: 5 bases; J trimming: 6 bases; junction bases outside the gene matches: 12. Germline CDR1 SGHTA, CDR2 FQGNSA. The CDR3 bases are TGTGCCAGCAGCCCCACAGGGGACCCATCACCTGAAGCTTTCTTT. Amino acid sequence: CASSPTGDPSPEAFF.

The chain recombines TRBV28 with TRBJ2-7; TRBD1 matches at 7 bases. Trimming removed 10 bases from V and 6 bases from J; junction bases left unmatched: 15. The CDR3 is 14 residues long. CDR1 and CDR2 from the germline V gene are MDHEN and SYDVKM. The CDR3 here is CATSRQGIMGEQYF. The DNA of the CDR3 is TGTGCCACCTCCCGACAGGGTATAATGGGCGAGCAGTACTTC. The whole variable domain, remainder taken from reference TRBV28 and TRBJ2-7, is DVKVTQSSRYLVKRTGEKVFLECVQDMDHENMFWYRQDPGLGLRLIYFSYDVKMKEKGDIPEGYSVSREKKERFSLILESASTNQTSMYLCATSRQGIMGEQYFGPGTRLTVT.

Written as DNA, the CDR3 is TGTGCCAGCAGCCGACGACAGGTCCCAGAGTTTAATCAGCCCCAGCATTTT. This translates into CASSRRQVPEFNQPQHF. The chain couples TRBV6-2 or TRBV6-3 to TRBJ1-5, with D possibly TRBD1 on 6 matching bases. The CDR3 has 17 amino acids. CDR1 MNHEY and CDR2 SVGEGT come from the germline V gene. Trimming pared 6 bases from V and 4 bases from J, leaving 22 bases between.

This clone was seen once. The chain combines TRBV4-2 with TRBJ1-5; no clear D gene. V was trimmed by 0 bases and J by 1 base, leaving 16 bases between them. This CDR3 has 18 amino acids. The germline V gene has CDR1 LGHNA and CDR2 YNFKEQ. Here the CDR3 DNA reads TGTGCCAGCAGCCAAGAATACAGCCGGCCCCCAAGCAATCAGCCCCAGCATTTT. It specifies CASSQEYSRPPSNQPQHF.

This chain links TRBV18 with TRBJ1-5; unclear D gene. Germline CDR1 KGHSH, CDR2 LQKENI. V lost 3 bases to trimming and J lost 2 bases, with 8 bases between them. The CDR3 contains 14 residues. Written as DNA, the CDR3 is TGTGCCAGCTCACCCGACGGAGGCAATCAGCCCCAGCATTTT. As protein: CASSPDGGNQPQHF.

This chain joins TRBV24-1 and TRBJ2-6; 10 bases map to TRBD1. J was trimmed by 4 bases and V by 6 bases; bases with no gene match: 5. CDR3 length: 16 amino acids. Germline values: CDR1 KGHDR, CDR2 SFDVKD. The CDR3 loop is CATSLGQGSGANVLTF. The CDR3, as DNA: TGTGCCACCAGTCTGGGACAGGGGTCCGGGGCCAACGTCCTGACTTTC.

This rearrangement joins TRBV5-5 to TRBJ1-5; tentatively, D is TRBD1 (5 bases). Trimming took 7 bases from V and 5 from J, leaving 19 bases between them. The CDR3 has 15 amino acids. The germline gives CDR1 SGHKS, CDR2 YYEKEE (reference sequence). The CDR3 protein is CASAQQASGYQPQHF. For the CDR3, the DNA is TGTGCCAGCGCCCAACAGGCGTCGGGCTATCAGCCCCAGCATTTT.

The rearrangement links TRBV5-1 to TRBJ1-5; 7 nucleotides line up with TRBD1. Trimming at V came to 4 bases and at J to 3 bases, leaving 1 base not matched to a gene. CDR1 and CDR2 from the germline V gene are SGHRS and YFSETQ. This CDR3 has 13 amino acids. The DNA of the CDR3 is TGCGCCAGCAGCACAGGGGACAATCAGCCCCAGCATTTT. It is translated as CASSTGDNQPQHF.

This rearrangement joins TRBV10-3 to TRBJ2-5; a possible D gene is TRBD2 (7 bases). The CDR3 runs 15 residues. The germline V gene has CDR1 ENHRY and CDR2 SYGVKD. V was pared by 4 bases and J by 1 base, with 13 bases between. The CDR3 DNA is TGTGCCATCAGTGCTCGGGGGGCTCTCCAAGAGACCCAGTACTTC. Protein product: CAISARGALQETQYF.

The V gene is TRBV6-5, the J gene TRBJ1-1; 10 bases line up with TRBD1. This CDR3 contains 13 residues. The J segment lost 6 bases and the V segment lost 6 bases, leaving 4 bases of the junction unmatched. The germline gives CDR1 MNHEY, CDR2 SVGAGI. The CDR3, as DNA: TGTGCCAGCAGGCGGGACAGGGGCTCTGAAGCTTTCTTT. It yields the protein CASRRDRGSEAFF.

The chain employs TRBV3-1 (or the pseudogene TRBV3-2) and TRBJ2-1; TRBD2 agrees at 10 bases. The germline V gene encodes CDR1 LGHDT and CDR2 YNNKEL (reference sequence). CDR3 length: 16 residues. Trimming took 3 bases from V and 7 from J; bases not matched to a gene: 9. CDR3 loop: CASSHLLAGAGNEQFF. CDR3 DNA: TGTGCCAGCAGCCACCTTCTAGCGGGAGCAGGAAATGAGCAGTTCTTC.

The V and J genes are TRBV5-4 and TRBJ2-1; TRBD2 is a possible D gene (5 bases). Germline V CDR1 and CDR2: SGHNT, YYREEE (reference sequence). The CDR3 totals 15 residues. V shed 5 bases and J shed 0 bases, with 12 bases lying between them. CDR3 amino acids: CASSPHGSSYNEQFF. The DNA for the CDR3 is TGTGCCAGCAGTCCCCATGGGAGCTCCTACAATGAGCAGTTCTTC.

This sequence joins TRBV6-5 and TRBJ2-7, with 7 positions matching TRBD1. V dropped 5 bases and J dropped 5; count of bases not matched to a gene: 6. Germline CDR1 is MNHEY and CDR2 is SVGAGI. There are 13 residues in the CDR3. CDR3 bases: TGTGCCAGCAGTAATGACAGGGTCCACGAGCAGTACTTC. Translating it yields CASSNDRVHEQYF.